This T cell receptor beta chain was sequenced for a study of control samples from healthy donors and cancer patients. Trimming took 5 bases from V and 3 from J; bases not matched to a gene: 12. CDR1 is LNHDA, CDR2 SQIVND, per germline (reference sequence). The CDR3 covers 16 residues. Repertoires were generated with immunoSEQ multiplex PCR, while TCRdb's copy carries only in-frame clones and drops some. The sample holds approximately 100,000 clones, around 82% seen once. Sequencing used blood. The origin of this receptor is a man in his sixties in good health. The rearrangement links TRBV19 to TRBJ1-1; 7 bases are shared with TRBD1. The CDR3 is CASSPRTGRGDTEAFF. The CDR3, as DNA: TGTGCCAGTAGTCCGCGGACAGGCCGCGGGGACACTGAAGCTTTCTTT.